The next 4 T cell receptor beta chains were all read from a single sample in a study of cytomegalovirus exposure and HLA in healthy donors. 60 Vbeta and 13 Jbeta primers were used in PCR. Sequenced by immunoSEQ multiplex PCR; TCRdb stores in-frame clones only, minus some. The table lists about 180,000 clones, approximately 80% of them singletons. Sequenced: PBMCs. All receptors derive from a young man in good health and CMV-seronegative.

The chain combines TRBV7-2 with TRBJ1-2, with D hard to call. Germline loops: CDR1 SGHTA, CDR2 FQGNSA. This CDR3 has 14 amino acids. V dropped 4 bases and J dropped 5 bases, with 14 bases sitting between them. Here the CDR3 reads CASSYSTRVYGYTF. CDR3 nucleotide sequence: TGTGCCAGCAGCTACTCCACGCGGGTGTATGGCTACACCTTC.

The chain recombines TRBV7-9 with TRBJ2-7; 9 positions agree with TRBD2. J lost 5 bases, V lost 5 bases, and 10 bases had no gene match. Per the germline V gene, CDR1 is SEHNR and CDR2 is FQNEAQ (reference sequence). The CDR3 extends over 15 amino acids. In DNA, the CDR3 is TGTGCCAGCAGCCCTCCGGGTAGCGGGAGTCACGAGCAGTACTTC. Protein sequence: CASSPPGSGSHEQYF.

The V call is TRBV13, the J call TRBJ2-7; 10 bases align to TRBD2. Germline lookup yields CDR1 PRHDT and CDR2 FYEKMQ (reference sequence). The V and J ends lost 5 bases and 0 bases, in that order; junction bases with no gene match: 13. The CDR3 runs 18 residues. The CDR3 reads CASSVWPSSGRGSYEQYF. The DNA for the CDR3 is TGTGCCAGCAGCGTTTGGCCCTCAAGCGGGAGGGGCTCCTACGAGCAGTACTTC.

The chain uses TRBV15 and TRBJ2-5; 7 bases agree with TRBD1. This CDR3 is built from 18 residues. J gave up 5 bases and V 4 bases, and 19 bases lay outside the gene matches. The germline CDR1 and CDR2 sequences are LNHNV and YYDKDF (reference sequence). The CDR3 here is CATSTTSVRGGWRETQYF. CDR3 sequence (DNA): TGTGCCACCAGCACTACATCTGTACGAGGGGGCTGGCGGGAGACCCAGTACTTC.